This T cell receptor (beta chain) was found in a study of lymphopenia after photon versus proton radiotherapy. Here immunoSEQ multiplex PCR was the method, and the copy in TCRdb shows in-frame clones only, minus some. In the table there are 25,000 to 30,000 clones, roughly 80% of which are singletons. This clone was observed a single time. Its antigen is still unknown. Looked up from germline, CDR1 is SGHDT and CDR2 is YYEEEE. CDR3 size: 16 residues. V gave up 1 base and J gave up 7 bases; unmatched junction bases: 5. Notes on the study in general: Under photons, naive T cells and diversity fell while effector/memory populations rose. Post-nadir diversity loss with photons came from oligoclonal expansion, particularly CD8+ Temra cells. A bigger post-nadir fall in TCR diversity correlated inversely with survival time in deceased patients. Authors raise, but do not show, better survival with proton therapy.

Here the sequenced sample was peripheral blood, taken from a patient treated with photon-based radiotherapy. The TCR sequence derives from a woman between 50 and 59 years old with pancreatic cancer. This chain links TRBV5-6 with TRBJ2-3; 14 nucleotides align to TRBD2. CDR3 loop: CASSLLGTSGSYTQYF. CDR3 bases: TGTGCCAGCAGCTTGTTAGGGACTAGCGGGAGCTATACGCAGTATTTT.